A single sample is the source of the 27 T cell receptor beta chains below, sequenced in a study of T cells in Graves' hyperthyroidism and ophthalmopathy. Researchers amplified the TCR beta CDR3 regions from RNA transcripts. HTBI primers were used for first-round RT-PCR of the TCR CDR3. TCRdb reprocessed the multiplex PCR reads via MiXCR and lists one record per CDR3 protein. This table has roughly 570,000 distinct CDR3 sequences, 15% to 18% appearing once. The sample was blood. These receptors originate from a woman aged 25 to 39 with Graves' hyperthyroidism.

This clonotype showed up many times. The rearrangement joins TRBV7-9 to TRBJ2-1; D remains unclear. The CDR3 runs 10 residues. Germline V gene data show CDR1 as SEHNR and CDR2 as FQNEAQ (reference sequence). V shed 6 bases and J shed 5 bases, with 2 bases lying between them. In nucleotides, the CDR3 is TGTGCCAGCAGTCACAATGAGCAGTTCTTC. Amino acids: CASSHNEQFF. Filled out from reference TRBV7-9 and TRBJ2-1, the complete variable domain reads DTGVSQNPRHKITKRGQNVTFRCDPISEHNRLYWYRQTLGQGPEFLTYFQNEAQLEKSRLLSDRFSAERPKGSFSTLEIQRTEQGDSAMYLCASSHNEQFFGPGTRLTVL.

This clonotype was recorded at least ten times. The CDR3 DNA sequence: TGCGCCAGCAGCCCGGGGGCGGGATATGATGAGACCCAGTACTTC. Protein product: CASSPGAGYDETQYF. The V and J genes are TRBV5-1 and TRBJ2-5; D possibly uses TRBD1 or TRBD2 (6 bases each). The CDR3 runs 15 residues. Germline V lookup: CDR1 SGHRS, CDR2 YFSETQ. V was cut by 4 bases and J by 5 bases, with 18 bases left in between. Combining the CDR3 with reference TRBV5-1 and TRBJ2-5 gives the whole variable domain KAGVTQTPRYLIKTRGQQVTLSCSPISGHRSVSWYQQTPGQGLQFLFEYFSETQRNKGNFPGRFSGRQFSNSRSEMNVSTLELGDSALYLCASSPGAGYDETQYFGPGTRLLVL.

In its sample, this clonotype was seen a few times. This rearrangement joins TRBV6-1 to TRBJ2-7; a possible D gene is TRBD2 (6 bases). Trimming stripped 6 bases from V and 3 bases from J, with 15 bases between. Germline CDR1 reads MNHNS; CDR2 reads SASEGT. The CDR3 length is 14 residues. CDR3 nucleotide sequence: TGTGCCAGCAGCCGGAGGGGCGGGCTCTACGAGCAGTACTTC. The encoded protein is CASSRRGGLYEQYF.

This clonotype has at least ten counts. CDR3 loop: CSARGQNEQFF. In DNA form, the CDR3 reads TGCAGTGCTAGAGGCCAAAATGAGCAGTTCTTC. The chain uses TRBV20-1 and TRBJ2-1; no definite D call. CDR3 length: 11 residues. The germline CDR1 and CDR2 sequences are DFQATT and SNEGSKA (reference sequence). Trimming took off 1 base at V and 7 bases at J, with 5 bases between the two ends.

This clonotype was detected many times. The CDR3 DNA follows: TGTGCCTGGGACGTGGCGGGAGGTTACGAGCAGTACTTC. It is translated as CAWDVAGGYEQYF. The chain couples TRBV30 to TRBJ2-7; 8 nucleotides align to TRBD2. J was trimmed by 4 bases and V by 5 bases; bases with no gene match: 7. Germline loops: CDR1 GTSNPN, CDR2 SVGIG (reference sequence). CDR3 size: 13 residues. The complete variable domain, with remaining parts taken from reference TRBV30 and TRBJ2-7, reads SQTIHQWPATLVQPVGSPLSLECTVEGTSNPNLYWYRQAAGRGLQLLFYSVGIGQISSEVPQNLSASRPQDRQFILSSKKLLLSDSGFYLCAWDVAGGYEQYFGPGTRLTVT.

This clonotype was seen ten or more times. The chain employs TRBV11-1 and TRBJ2-7; D may be TRBD2 (6 bases). Deletions cut 4 bases from V and 1 base from J, with 14 bases between. CDR1 SGHAT and CDR2 FQDESV come from the germline V gene (reference sequence). This CDR3 contains 15 residues. The CDR3 coding sequence is TGTGCCAGCAGCTCAAATACCGGGGGTTCCTACGAGCAGTACTTC. It codes for CASSSNTGGSYEQYF.

This clonotype showed up many times. The chain recombines TRBV30 with TRBJ2-3; 8 bases fit TRBD1. The trim removed 1 base at V and 11 bases at J, leaving 8 bases unmatched. The CDR3 runs 13 residues. The germline V gene encodes CDR1 GTSNPN and CDR2 SVGIG (reference sequence). Here the CDR3 DNA reads TGTGCCTGGAGTGGCGATGGACAGGGTGTGCAGTATTTT. This translates into CAWSGDGQGVQYF.

This clonotype was seen at least ten times. The chain couples TRBV10-3 to TRBJ1-1; tentatively, D is TRBD1 (6 bases). V dropped 3 bases and J dropped 0 bases, with 17 bases sitting between them. The V gene's germline CDR1 is ENHRY and CDR2 SYGVKD. The CDR3 runs 17 residues. The CDR3 region is CAISDRLGGTLNTEAFF. The CDR3 region has the DNA TGTGCCATCAGTGACCGCCTTGGGGGGACATTGAACACTGAAGCTTTCTTT.

This clonotype was counted ten times or more. The genes are TRBV3-1 and TRBJ2-3; no definite D call. Germline CDR1 LGHDT, CDR2 YNNKEL (reference sequence). The CDR3 length is 16 residues. V lost 1 base and J lost 1, with 12 bases in between. DNA for the CDR3: TGTGCCAGCAGCCAAGGAATCGGCGCCGGCACAGATACGCAGTATTTT. Its protein is CASSQGIGAGTDTQYF.

This clonotype was detected ten times or more. V gene TRBV3-1 combines with J gene TRBJ2-3, with 16 bases matching TRBD2. The CDR3 extends over 19 amino acids. The ends lost 0 bases at V and 6 bases at J; junction bases unmatched: 9. Per the germline V gene, CDR1 is LGHDT and CDR2 is YNNKEL (reference sequence). Here the CDR3 reads CASSQDIPAGLAGGDTQYF. CDR3 coding DNA: TGTGCCAGCAGCCAAGATATCCCGGCGGGACTAGCGGGAGGGGATACGCAGTATTTT.

This clonotype has only a few counts. The J gene is TRBJ2-1, the V gene TRBV10-3, with TRBD1 matching 11 bases. V lost 3 bases and J lost 9; bases outside the gene matches: 10. CDR1 and CDR2 from the germline V gene are ENHRY and SYGVKD. This CDR3 is built from 16 residues. The CDR3 DNA reads TGTGCCATCAGTGACCAACCCGGACAGGGGGCGATTGAGCAGTTCTTC. Its translation is CAISDQPGQGAIEQFF.

This rearrangement joins TRBV29-1 to TRBJ2-7; no clear D. Trimming cost V 0 bases and J 4 bases, with 10 bases left between them. This CDR3 has 13 residues. Germline lookup yields CDR1 SQVTM and CDR2 ANQGSEA. CDR3: CSVEDPHRYEQYF. In nucleotides, the CDR3 is TGCAGCGTTGAAGATCCTCACAGATACGAGCAGTACTTC.

V usage is TRBV28 and J usage is TRBJ2-1, with D perhaps matching TRBD1 or TRBD2 (5 bases each). The V end was cut by 5 bases, the J end by 2 bases, with 19 bases between. Germline CDR1 reads MDHEN; CDR2 reads SYDVKM. The CDR3 runs 17 residues. The CDR3: CASSPPGAARPYNEQFF. CDR3 DNA: TGTGCCAGCAGTCCGCCCGGGGCGGCCAGACCCTACAATGAGCAGTTCTTC.

The chain couples TRBV5-5 to TRBJ1-3; D gene ambiguous. Trimming stripped 0 bases from V and 7 bases from J, with 11 bases between. The CDR3 has 14 amino acids. CDR1 and CDR2 from the germline V gene are SGHKS and YYEKEE (reference sequence). CDR3 protein: CASSLDQSRNTIYF. As DNA, the CDR3 is TGTGCCAGCAGCTTGGACCAATCTCGGAACACCATATATTTT.

For this clonotype: The junction shows a germline mismatch at one end, possibly a read error. The chain employs TRBV9 and TRBJ2-7; D is perhaps TRBD1 or TRBD2 (5 bases each). The germline CDR1 and CDR2 sequences are SGDLS and YYNGEE. The CDR3 is 15 amino acids. Here the CDR3 reads CAGSPGTGLGYEQYF. In nucleotides, the CDR3 is TGTGCCGGCAGCCCCGGGACCGGCCTTGGCTACGAGCAGTACTTC.

This clonotype was detected only a few times. This chain links TRBV6-5 with TRBJ1-1; weak D call: TRBD1 (6 bases). Germline V gene sequence: CDR1 MNHEY, CDR2 SVGAGI. V gave up 2 bases and J gave up 0 bases, with 10 bases separating them. This CDR3 has 15 residues. This CDR3 is CASSYPGGLNTEAFF. Here the CDR3 DNA reads TGTGCCAGCAGTTACCCGGGGGGGCTGAACACTGAAGCTTTCTTT.

The chain is built from TRBV30 and TRBJ1-5; 7 bases agree with TRBD1. The V segment lost 2 bases and the J segment 2 bases; nucleotides outside the gene matches: 3. The CDR3 contains 14 residues. The germline gives CDR1 GTSNPN, CDR2 SVGIG (reference sequence). CDR3 residues: CAWSTQGGNQPQHF. CDR3 nucleotide sequence: TGTGCCTGGAGTACTCAGGGGGGCAATCAGCCCCAGCATTTT.

Many counts were recorded for this clonotype. This chain links TRBV30 with TRBJ1-4; 7 bases line up with TRBD1. Trimming removed 1 base from V and 3 bases from J; junction bases left unmatched: 8. The germline V gene has CDR1 GTSNPN and CDR2 SVGIG (reference sequence). This CDR3 spans 16 amino acids. The CDR3, as DNA: TGTGCCTGGAGTGGACAGGGACTAAGTGCTAATGAAAAACTGTTTTTT. Encoded protein: CAWSGQGLSANEKLFF.

This clonotype was counted ten times or more. V is TRBV29-1 and J is TRBJ1-1, with a weak D call TRBD1 (6 bases). Per the germline V gene, CDR1 is SQVTM and CDR2 is ANQGSEA. The germline V and J ends were trimmed by 5 bases and 4 bases, with 8 bases remaining between them. The CDR3 extends over 11 amino acids. As DNA, the CDR3 is TGCAGCGTTCACAGGGCCACTGAAGCTTTCTTT. It is translated as CSVHRATEAFF.

This clonotype came up a few times. This sequence joins TRBV15 and TRBJ2-1; D is perhaps TRBD1 (5 bases). The CDR3 is 14 amino acids. The ends were cut back, 5 bases at V and 0 bases at J, with 8 bases in the middle. Germline CDR1 is LNHNV and CDR2 is YYDKDF (reference sequence). This chain's CDR3 is CATSLDTSYNEQFF. For the CDR3, the DNA is TGTGCCACCAGCTTGGACACCTCCTACAATGAGCAGTTCTTC.

The V and J genes are TRBV30 and TRBJ1-5, with 8 bases matching TRBD1. V dropped 1 base and J dropped 2; count of bases not matched to a gene: 13. CDR3 length equals 18 residues. From germline, CDR1 is GTSNPN and CDR2 SVGIG (reference sequence). The CDR3 region is CAWSDGSGTGFRNQPQHF. CDR3 coding DNA: TGTGCCTGGAGTGACGGTAGCGGGACAGGATTTCGCAATCAGCCCCAGCATTTT.

This clonotype turned up a few times. The V and J genes are TRBV20-1 and TRBJ2-7; D gene uncertain. The CDR3 runs to 10 residues. Germline V CDR1 and CDR2: DFQATT, SNEGSKA (reference sequence). The CDR3 loop reads CSQGIYEQYF. CDR3 in DNA: TGCAGCCAAGGGATCTACGAGCAGTACTTC.

At least ten counts were recorded for this clonotype. The gene calls are TRBV29-1 and TRBJ2-5; D is unclear. Looked up from germline, CDR1 is SQVTM and CDR2 is ANQGSEA. The CDR3 extends over 13 amino acids. V was cut by 3 bases and J by 3 bases, with 11 bases left in between. In nucleotides, the CDR3 is TGCAGCGTTGAGGGCATCACCGAAGAGACCCAGTACTTC. Protein: CSVEGITEETQYF. Combining the CDR3 with reference TRBV29-1 and TRBJ2-5 gives the whole variable domain SAVISQKPSRDICQRGTSLTIQCQVDSQVTMMFWYRQQPGQSLTLIATANQGSEATYESGFVIDKFPISRPNLTFSTLTVSNMSPEDSSIYLCSVEGITEETQYFGPGTRLLVL.

At least ten counts were recorded for this clonotype. This chain uses TRBV20-1 with TRBJ2-1; 7 positions agree with TRBD2. The J segment lost 0 bases and the V segment lost 5 bases, leaving 10 bases of the junction unmatched. The CDR3 has 16 amino acids. CDR1 DFQATT and CDR2 SNEGSKA come from the germline V gene (reference sequence). In DNA form, the CDR3 reads TGCAGTGCTTCTCGTCCAACGGGGGGCTCCTACAATGAGCAGTTCTTC. This codes for CSASRPTGGSYNEQFF.

The chain is built from TRBV20-1 and TRBJ2-2, with 7 positions matching TRBD2. CDR1 is DFQATT, CDR2 SNEGSKA, per germline (reference sequence). V lost 5 bases, J lost 6 bases, and 9 bases stayed unmatched. CDR3 length equals 14 residues. CDR3 in DNA: TGCAGTGCTCCGGGACTAACGACCGCCGGGGAGCTGTTTTTT. It yields the protein CSAPGLTTAGELFF.

This clonotype was detected a few times. The chain is built from TRBV6-1 and TRBJ2-1; 8 positions agree with TRBD2. This CDR3 contains 17 residues. Germline V gives CDR1 MNHNS, CDR2 SASEGT. Trimming at V came to 4 bases and at J to 2 bases, leaving 10 bases not matched to a gene. The chain's CDR3 is CASSVSYLAGPYNEQFF. DNA for the CDR3: TGTGCCAGCAGTGTCTCCTACCTAGCGGGTCCCTACAATGAGCAGTTCTTC.

This clonotype was observed many times. V is TRBV6-1 and J is TRBJ1-2; 7 positions match TRBD1. This CDR3 is 12 amino acids long. Germline values: CDR1 MNHNS, CDR2 SASEGT. V lost 5 bases and J lost 8; bases outside the gene matches: 5. The CDR3 loop is CASSPGTDGYTF. The CDR3 DNA is TGTGCCAGCAGTCCCGGGACAGACGGCTACACCTTC.